Listed below are T cell receptor beta chains from one sample, sequenced in a study of blood T cell repertoires in COVID-19. Some clones are missing from TCRdb's copy, which holds only in-frame ones; the method was immunoSEQ multiplex PCR. The sample shows 330,000 or so clones, about 88% of them seen only once. Input material: PBMCs or T cells enriched from blood (not recorded which). The receptors here all came from a woman aged 25 to 39 who had been exposed to COVID-19. Both conserved end residues are part of each CDR3. Fields, in order: V gene, CDR3 protein.

>TRBV27
CASSFETSGTYEQYF
>TRBV28
CASSFPGLATADTQYF
>TRBV28
CASSVAGGERKLFF
>TRBV2
CASSEAYSPDKAQHF
>TRBV6-5
CASTGHNLYGYTF
>TRBV28
CATTLANISPDTQYF
>TRBV3-1/TRBV3-2
CASSRPWRERGNEQFF
>TRBV27
CASSRPNTEAFF
>TRBV2
CASSGSGSEVWLTDTQYF
>TRBV24-1
CATSYGLAEPNEQFF
>TRBV30
CRDSESYNEQFF
>TRBV9
CASSPAGRLDEQYF
>TRBV2
CASTRTSGLAGGEQYF
>TRBV29-1
CSVGRQGEKLFF
>TRBV19
CASSISGRAGDTQYF